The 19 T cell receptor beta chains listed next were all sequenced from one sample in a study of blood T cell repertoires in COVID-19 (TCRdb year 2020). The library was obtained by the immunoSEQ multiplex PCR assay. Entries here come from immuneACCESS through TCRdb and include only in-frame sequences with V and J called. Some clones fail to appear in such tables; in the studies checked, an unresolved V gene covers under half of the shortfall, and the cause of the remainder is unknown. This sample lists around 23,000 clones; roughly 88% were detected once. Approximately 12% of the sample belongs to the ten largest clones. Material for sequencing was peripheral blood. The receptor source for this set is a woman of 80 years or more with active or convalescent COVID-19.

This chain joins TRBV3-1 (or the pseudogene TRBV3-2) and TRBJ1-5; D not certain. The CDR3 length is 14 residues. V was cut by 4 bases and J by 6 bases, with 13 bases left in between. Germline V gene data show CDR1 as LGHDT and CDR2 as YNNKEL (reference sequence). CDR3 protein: CASSRRVEGQPQHF. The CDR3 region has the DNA TGTGCCAGCAGCCGACGAGTGGAGGGTCAGCCCCAGCATTTT.

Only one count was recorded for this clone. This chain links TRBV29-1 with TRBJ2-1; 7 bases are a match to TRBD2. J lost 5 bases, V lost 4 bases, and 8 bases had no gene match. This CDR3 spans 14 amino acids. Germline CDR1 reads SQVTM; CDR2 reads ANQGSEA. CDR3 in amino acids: CSVGSAGYNNEQFF. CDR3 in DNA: TGCAGCGTTGGGTCAGCGGGGTACAACAATGAGCAGTTCTTC.

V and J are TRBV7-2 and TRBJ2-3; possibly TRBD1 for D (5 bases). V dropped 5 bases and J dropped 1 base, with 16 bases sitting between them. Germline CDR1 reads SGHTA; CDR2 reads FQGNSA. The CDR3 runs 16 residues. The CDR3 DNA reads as TGTGCCAGCAGCGCCAACGGACAAAGCCGCACAGATACGCAGTATTTT. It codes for CASSANGQSRTDTQYF.

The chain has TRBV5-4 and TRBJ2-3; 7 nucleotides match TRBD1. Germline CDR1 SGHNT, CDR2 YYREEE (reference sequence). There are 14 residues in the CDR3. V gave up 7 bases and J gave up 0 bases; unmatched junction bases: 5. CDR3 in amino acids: CASGTGASTDTQYF. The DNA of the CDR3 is TGTGCCAGCGGAACAGGGGCTAGCACAGATACGCAGTATTTT.

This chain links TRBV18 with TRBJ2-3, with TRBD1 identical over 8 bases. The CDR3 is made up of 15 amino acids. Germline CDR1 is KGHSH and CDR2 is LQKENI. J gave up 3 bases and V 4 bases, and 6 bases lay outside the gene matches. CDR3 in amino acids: CASSRQGFGTDTQYF. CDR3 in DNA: TGTGCCAGCTCACGACAGGGGTTTGGTACAGATACGCAGTATTTT.

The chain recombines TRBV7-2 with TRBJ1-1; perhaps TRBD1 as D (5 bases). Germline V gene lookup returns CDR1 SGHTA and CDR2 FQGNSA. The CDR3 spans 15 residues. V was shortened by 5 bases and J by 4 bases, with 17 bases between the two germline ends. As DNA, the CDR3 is TGTGCCAGCAGCCCCCAGGGCGGGAGAGGCACTGAAGCTTTCTTT. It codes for CASSPQGGRGTEAFF.

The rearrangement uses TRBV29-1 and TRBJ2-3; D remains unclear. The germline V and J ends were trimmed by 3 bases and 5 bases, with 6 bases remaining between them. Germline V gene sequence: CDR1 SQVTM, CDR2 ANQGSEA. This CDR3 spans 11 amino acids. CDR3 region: CSVEAEDTQYF. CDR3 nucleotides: TGCAGCGTTGAGGCTGAAGATACGCAGTATTTT.

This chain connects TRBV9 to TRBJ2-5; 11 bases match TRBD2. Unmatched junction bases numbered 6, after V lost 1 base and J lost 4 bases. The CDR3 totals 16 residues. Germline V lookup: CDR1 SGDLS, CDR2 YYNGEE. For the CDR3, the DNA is TGTGCCAGCAGCGTAACTATAGCGGGGGGGCGAGAGACCCAGTACTTC. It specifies CASSVTIAGGRETQYF.

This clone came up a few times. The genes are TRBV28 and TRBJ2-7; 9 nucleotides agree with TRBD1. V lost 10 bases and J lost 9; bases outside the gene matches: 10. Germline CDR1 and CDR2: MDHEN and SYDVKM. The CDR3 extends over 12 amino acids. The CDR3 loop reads CATNTGGVGQYF. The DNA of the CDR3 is TGTGCCACCAACACAGGGGGCGTAGGGCAGTACTTC.

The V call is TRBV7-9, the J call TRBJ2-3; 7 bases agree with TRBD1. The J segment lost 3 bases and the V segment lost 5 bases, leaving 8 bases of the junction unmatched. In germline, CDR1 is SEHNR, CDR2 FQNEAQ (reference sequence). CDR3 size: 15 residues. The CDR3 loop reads CASSQWSGGTDTQYF. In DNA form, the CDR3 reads TGTGCCAGCAGCCAATGGTCAGGGGGAACAGATACGCAGTATTTT.

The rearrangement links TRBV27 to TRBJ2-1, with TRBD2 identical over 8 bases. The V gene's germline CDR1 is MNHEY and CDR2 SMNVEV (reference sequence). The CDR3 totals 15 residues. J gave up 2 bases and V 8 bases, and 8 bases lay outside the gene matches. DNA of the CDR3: TGTGCCAGCGCTTCCCTAGCGGGTACCTACAATGAGCAGTTCTTC. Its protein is CASASLAGTYNEQFF.

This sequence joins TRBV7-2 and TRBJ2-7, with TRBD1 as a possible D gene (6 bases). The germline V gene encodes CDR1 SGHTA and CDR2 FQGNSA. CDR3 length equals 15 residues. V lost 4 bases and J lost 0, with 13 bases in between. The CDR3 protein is CASSSRTDLSYEQYF. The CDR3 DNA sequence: TGTGCCAGCAGCTCGAGGACAGACCTCTCCTACGAGCAGTACTTC.

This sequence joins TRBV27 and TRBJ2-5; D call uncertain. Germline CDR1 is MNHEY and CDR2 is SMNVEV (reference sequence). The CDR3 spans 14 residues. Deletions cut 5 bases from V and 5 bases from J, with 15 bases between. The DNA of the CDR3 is TGTGCCAGCAGTCCGTTACTCGCCGGGGAGACCCAGTACTTC. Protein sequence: CASSPLLAGETQYF.

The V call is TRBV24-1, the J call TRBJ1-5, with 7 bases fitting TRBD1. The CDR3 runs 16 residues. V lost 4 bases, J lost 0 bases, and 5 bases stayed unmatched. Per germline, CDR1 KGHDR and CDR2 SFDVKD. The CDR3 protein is CATSESGQHSNQPQHF. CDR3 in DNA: TGTGCCACCAGTGAGTCGGGACAGCATAGCAATCAGCCCCAGCATTTT.

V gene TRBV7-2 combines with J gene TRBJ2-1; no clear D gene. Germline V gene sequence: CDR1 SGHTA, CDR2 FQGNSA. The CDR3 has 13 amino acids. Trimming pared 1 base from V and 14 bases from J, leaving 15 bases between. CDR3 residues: CASSLVIASKEFF. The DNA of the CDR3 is TGTGCCAGCAGCTTAGTCATAGCTTCTAAGGAGTTCTTC.

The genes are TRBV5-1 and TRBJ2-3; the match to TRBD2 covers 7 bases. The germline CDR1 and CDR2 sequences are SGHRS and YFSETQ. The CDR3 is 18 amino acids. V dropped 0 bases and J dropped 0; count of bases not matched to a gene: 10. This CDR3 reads CASSLGFRDYTSTDTQYF. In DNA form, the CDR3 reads TGCGCCAGCAGCTTGGGGTTCCGGGACTACACAAGCACAGATACGCAGTATTTT.

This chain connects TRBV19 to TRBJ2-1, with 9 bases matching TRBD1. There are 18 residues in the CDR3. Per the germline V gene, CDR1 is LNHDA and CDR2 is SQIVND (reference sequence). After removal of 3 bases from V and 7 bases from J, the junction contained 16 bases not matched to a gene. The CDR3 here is CASSMSPPGTGIGNEQFF. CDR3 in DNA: TGTGCCAGTAGTATGAGCCCCCCCGGGACAGGGATCGGAAATGAGCAGTTCTTC.

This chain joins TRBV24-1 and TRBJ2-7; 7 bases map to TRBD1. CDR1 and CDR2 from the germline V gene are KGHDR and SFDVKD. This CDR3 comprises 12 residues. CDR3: CTHRGSSYEQYF. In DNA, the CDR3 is TGTACCCACAGGGGAAGCTCCTACGAGCAGTACTTC.

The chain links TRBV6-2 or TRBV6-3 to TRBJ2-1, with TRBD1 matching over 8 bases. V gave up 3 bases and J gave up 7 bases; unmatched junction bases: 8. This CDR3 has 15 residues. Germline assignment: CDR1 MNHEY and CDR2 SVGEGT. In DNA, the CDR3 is TGTGCCAGCAGTTATGCCCGGACAGGGCTGAATGAGCAGTTCTTC. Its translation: CASSYARTGLNEQFF.